Below are 18 T cell receptor beta chains sequenced from a single sample in a study of T cells in Graves' hyperthyroidism and ophthalmopathy. Amplified TCR beta CDR3 regions derived from RNA transcripts. First-round RT-PCR of the TCR CDR3 relied on the HTBI primer set. TCRdb reprocessed the multiplex PCR reads with MiXCR, giving one entry per CDR3 protein. The table shows 300,000 to 350,000 distinct CDR3 sequences, with approximately 18% occurring only once. The sample was blood. The receptors derive from a woman aged 40 to 49 with Graves' ophthalmopathy.

This clonotype was observed at least ten times. The rearrangement uses TRBV6-1 and TRBJ1-1; possibly TRBD1 for D (5 bases). The CDR3 extends over 15 amino acids. Germline V CDR1 and CDR2: MNHNS, SASEGT. V was pared by 6 bases and J by 5 bases, with 19 bases between. The CDR3 DNA reads TGTGCCAGCAGGGGTGTGGGGGGTTCGTTGACTGAAGCTTTCTTT. This encodes CASRGVGGSLTEAFF.

The sample holds many counts of this clonotype. The V call is TRBV11-2, the J call TRBJ2-7, with D possibly matching TRBD2 (5 bases). The CDR3 loop spans 14 amino acids. Germline V gene lookup returns CDR1 SGHAT and CDR2 FQNNGV. The V end lost 10 bases, the J end lost 3 bases, and 19 bases lay between the germline ends. This chain's CDR3 is CATMRSGSGYEQYF. Written as DNA, the CDR3 is TGTGCCACCATGCGGTCGGGGTCAGGCTACGAGCAGTACTTC. The variable domain in full, completed from reference TRBV11-2 and TRBJ2-7, reads EAGVAQSPRYKIIEKRQSVAFWCNPISGHATLYWYQQILGQGPKLLIQFQNNGVVDDSQLPKDRFSAERLKGVDSTLKIQPAKLEDSAVYLCATMRSGSGYEQYFGPGTRLTVT.

On this clonotype: A single base separates this from a much larger clone, so it may be a read error. The chain uses TRBV7-9 and TRBJ1-3; no firm D call. CDR1 SEHNR and CDR2 FQNEAQ come from the germline V gene (reference sequence). This CDR3 comprises 15 residues. CDR3 residues: CVSSPSVAYGNTIYF. DNA of the CDR3: TGTGTCAGCAGCCCGTCGGTGGCATATGGAAACACCATATATTTT.

The rearrangement uses TRBV12-3 or TRBV12-4 and TRBJ2-7, with D perhaps matching TRBD1 (5 bases). The CDR3 covers 13 residues. V was pared by 8 bases and J by 3 bases, with 14 bases between. The CDR3 loop is CASGSRQHYEQYF. Written as DNA, the CDR3 is TGTGCCAGCGGGTCGAGACAGCACTACGAGCAGTACTTC.

This clonotype was seen many times. Germline is not matched at one junction end, which may reflect a read error. The CDR3 loop reads CASSGGTDTQYF. CDR3 sequence (DNA): TGTGCCAGCAGCGGAGGGACAGATACGCAGTATTTC. The rearrangement joins TRBV9 to TRBJ2-3; 7 nucleotides line up with TRBD1. The CDR3 totals 12 residues. Germline assignment: CDR1 SGDLS and CDR2 YYNGEE.

This clonotype was detected ten times or more. This rearrangement joins TRBV27 to TRBJ1-1; the D gene is possibly TRBD1 (6 bases). CDR1 is MNHEY and CDR2 is SMNVEV in the germline V gene (reference sequence). The CDR3 runs to 14 residues. Trimming left V 7 bases short and J 5 bases short, with 17 bases between. CDR3 nucleotide sequence: TGTGCCAGCACCTTTAGAAGTGGGACAACTGAAGCTTTCTTT. Its protein is CASTFRSGTTEAFF.

The table lists this clonotype with many counts. The CDR3, as DNA: TGTGCCAGCAAGAGGGTCTTCCTCGAGACCCAGTACTTC. This gives the protein CASKRVFLETQYF. The gene calls are TRBV2 and TRBJ2-5; possible D gene TRBD2, 5 bases. There are 13 residues in the CDR3. Germline CDR1 reads SNHLY; CDR2 reads FYNNEI. The germline V and J ends were trimmed by 7 bases and 5 bases, with 14 bases remaining between them.

This clonotype was found many times. The chain recombines TRBV19 with TRBJ1-1, with TRBD1 identical over 7 bases. The CDR3 runs 14 residues. With 4 bases clipped from V and 1 base from J, the junction kept 3 bases outside the gene matches. Looked up from germline, CDR1 is LNHDA and CDR2 is SQIVND (reference sequence). This CDR3 reads CASSTGQRNTEAFF. The CDR3 nucleotides read TGTGCCAGTAGTACGGGACAGAGGAACACTGAAGCTTTCTTT.

This clonotype appeared many times. V gene TRBV28 combines with J gene TRBJ2-5; 8 bases map to TRBD1. Germline lookup yields CDR1 MDHEN and CDR2 SYDVKM. This CDR3 has 15 amino acids. Germline trimming cut 2 bases from V and 5 bases from J; bases unmatched to any gene: 7. Here the CDR3 reads CASSLVSGGRETQYF. CDR3 coding DNA: TGTGCCAGCAGTTTAGTATCAGGGGGCCGGGAGACCCAGTACTTC.

This clonotype was observed many times. The chain links TRBV18 to TRBJ2-5; D not certain. V was shortened by 8 bases and J by 2 bases, with 6 bases between the two germline ends. CDR1 is KGHSH, CDR2 LQKENI, per germline. There are 11 residues in the CDR3. The CDR3 DNA sequence: TGTGCCAGCAGCCGACAAGAGACCCAGTACTTC. It encodes CASSRQETQYF.

This clonotype was seen at least ten times. The genes are TRBV19 and TRBJ1-2, with D perhaps TRBD1 (6 bases). CDR3 length: 13 amino acids. V lost 6 bases and J 6 bases, leaving 14 bases between the germline ends. CDR1 and CDR2 (germline): LNHDA, SQIVND (reference sequence). Written as DNA, the CDR3 is TGTGCCAGTAGCAGGGGTTTTCTGGATGGCTACACCTTC. Protein sequence: CASSRGFLDGYTF.

This clonotype showed up many times. The chain carries TRBV12-3 or TRBV12-4 and TRBJ2-2; 8 positions match TRBD1. The CDR3 sequence is 16 residues long. The V and J ends lost 6 bases and 4 bases, in that order; junction bases with no gene match: 10. Written as DNA, the CDR3 is TGTGCCAGCAGACCCGGACAGGGCTATGTCACCGGGGAGCTGTTTTTT. It encodes CASRPGQGYVTGELFF.

This clonotype was seen ten or more times. The chain has TRBV2 and TRBJ1-1; weak D call: TRBD1 (6 bases). This CDR3 contains 14 residues. V lost 8 bases to trimming and J lost 1 base, with 14 bases between them. From germline, CDR1 is SNHLY and CDR2 FYNNEI. The CDR3 loop reads CASAARTANTEAFF. As DNA, the CDR3 is TGTGCCAGCGCCGCTAGGACAGCGAACACTGAAGCTTTCTTT.

This clonotype occurred many times. The rearrangement joins TRBV20-1 to TRBJ2-7; TRBD2 matches 8 bases. The J segment lost 4 bases and the V segment lost 6 bases, leaving 5 bases of the junction unmatched. The CDR3 covers 12 residues. Germline CDR1 is DFQATT and CDR2 is SNEGSKA (reference sequence). Here the CDR3 DNA reads TGCAGTGCCCGGACTAGCTGGTACGAGCAGTACTTC. Residues: CSARTSWYEQYF.

V gene TRBV7-9 combines with J gene TRBJ2-7, with D perhaps being TRBD1 or TRBD2 (5 bases each). The ends were cut back, 2 bases at V and 2 bases at J, with 13 bases in the middle. The CDR3 sequence is 15 residues long. Germline assignment: CDR1 SEHNR and CDR2 FQNEAQ (reference sequence). The CDR3 nucleotides are TGTGCCAGCAGCTTACTCACCGGGGACCCCTACGAGCAGTACTTC. Its protein is CASSLLTGDPYEQYF.

This clonotype showed up many times. The chain combines TRBV6-1 with TRBJ1-2, with 9 nucleotides matching TRBD1. Losses at the gene ends were 3 bases for V and 4 bases for J; bases not matched to a gene: 3. Germline loops: CDR1 MNHNS, CDR2 SASEGT. The CDR3 sequence is 14 residues long. The CDR3 nucleotides are TGTGCCAGCAGTGATGGGACAGGGCTCTATGGCTACACCTTC. It translates to CASSDGTGLYGYTF.

This clonotype has at least ten counts. The chain recombines TRBV6-5 with TRBJ2-7; 9 bases line up with TRBD1. Trimming at V came to 2 bases and at J to 6 bases, leaving 11 bases not matched to a gene. Germline V gene data show CDR1 as MNHEY and CDR2 as SVGAGI. The CDR3 runs 16 residues. CDR3 residues: CASSYSLGQGSAEQYF. DNA for the CDR3: TGTGCCAGCAGTTACAGCCTGGGACAGGGTTCGGCCGAGCAGTACTTC.

J is TRBJ2-3 and V is TRBV3-1, with unresolved D. The CDR3 totals 14 residues. Germline lookup yields CDR1 LGHDT and CDR2 YNNKEL (reference sequence). Trimming removed 0 bases from V and 1 base from J, with 5 bases in between. The CDR3 DNA is TGTGCCAGCAGCCAAGATCTGCGCACAGATACGCAGTATTTT. It encodes CASSQDLRTDTQYF.